This T cell receptor (beta chain) originates from a study of shared clonotypes between healthy human individuals. As to this clone: Its antigen is unidentified.

Assay execution took place at the deep level. Sequencing used immunoSEQ multiplex PCR; TCRdb keeps in-frame clones, though not all of them. The table includes about 1,800,000 clones, about 95% detected once. The J segment lost 2 bases and the V segment lost 1 base, leaving 4 bases of the junction unmatched. This CDR3 has 16 amino acids. CDR1 LNHDA and CDR2 SQIVND come from the germline V gene (reference sequence). Findings and limits, study-wide: Naive CD4 clonotypes were shared across a handful of donors at about 5%. Generation of non-shared clonotypes was less probable than generation of clonotypes shared by all four donors.

CD45RO-negative, CCR7-positively selected cells formed the naive CD8 fraction, excluding terminally differentiated effector memory CD45RA+ cells. The study enrolled healthy HIV-negative adults without recent acute infections or vaccinations as donors. Sequenced: naive CD8+ T cells sorted from blood. This receptor was taken from a young man in good health. V gene TRBV19 combines with J gene TRBJ2-1, with 8 nucleotides matching TRBD2. Here the CDR3 DNA reads TGTGCCAGTAGTATAGGGGCGGGAGGAACCTACAATGAGCAGTTCTTC. Its translation: CASSIGAGGTYNEQFF.